This T cell receptor beta chain was retrieved from a study of Tregs in tolerant kidney transplant recipients. Study findings and constraints: Donor-specific Treg expansion exceeded global Treg expansion in tolerant patients, suggesting antigen drive. For some patients, primers changed over time, blocking nucleotide-level comparison. Findings come from small patient numbers and require larger validation.

Worth noting for this clone: What it binds is not known. The sequence runs out 3 residues before the end of the CDR3; the remainder is reconstructed from the germline J gene.

Clones were read by immunoSEQ multiplex PCR, and TCRdb kept only the in-frame ones, dropping some. Found here are roughly 48,000 clones; the top ten clones hold around 0.8%. Thawed PBMCs were FACS-sorted into unstimulated CD4+CD25+CD127- regulatory T cells, CD4+CD25- non-regulatory cells, CD4 and CD8 cells. Trimming cost V 3 bases and J 4 bases; bases outside gene matches: 10. CDR1 is DFQATT and CDR2 is SNEGSKA in the germline V gene (reference sequence). CDR3 length: 15 amino acids. The sample was CD4+ T cells from blood, taken before the transplant. The TCR comes from a human donor who received a combined kidney and bone marrow transplant. The chain combines TRBV20-1 with TRBJ2-3; 7 bases fit TRBD1. The CDR3 region is CSASPRQGWADTQYF. The sequenced CDR3 bases are TGCAGTGCTAGCCCCCGACAGGGTTGGGCAGATACG.